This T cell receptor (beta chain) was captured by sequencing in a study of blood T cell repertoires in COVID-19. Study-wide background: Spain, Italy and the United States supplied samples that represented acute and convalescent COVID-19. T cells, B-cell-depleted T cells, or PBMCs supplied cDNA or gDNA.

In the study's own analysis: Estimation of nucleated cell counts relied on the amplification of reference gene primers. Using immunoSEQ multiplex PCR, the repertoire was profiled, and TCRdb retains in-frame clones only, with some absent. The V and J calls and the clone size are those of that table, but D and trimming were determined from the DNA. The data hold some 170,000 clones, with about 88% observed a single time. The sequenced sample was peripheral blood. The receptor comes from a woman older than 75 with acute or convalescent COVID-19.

The CDR3 loop is CASSLSGQVQETQYF. The CDR3 DNA is TGTGCCAGCAGTTTATCGGGACAAGTACAAGAGACCCAGTACTTC. This chain links TRBV27 with TRBJ2-5; a possible D gene is TRBD1 (6 bases). V dropped 0 bases and J dropped 2 bases, with 10 bases sitting between them. Germline loops: CDR1 MNHEY, CDR2 SMNVEV (reference sequence). The CDR3 is 15 residues long.